A single sample gave rise to the 3 T cell receptor beta chains below, sequenced in a study of Ad26.COV2.S vaccination and SARS-CoV-2 variants. Sequencing was performed with immunoSEQ multiplex PCR; in TCRdb, only in-frame clones are kept and a portion is missing. The sample shows 320,000 or so clones, almost 90% of them seen only once. The sample's treatment: 15 to 20 received Ad26.COV2.S at low or high dose, single or two shots; 5 received placebo; per-sample allocation not given. Sampling was performed 63 days after the first vaccine or placebo injection. Material: peripheral blood, obtained in a trial of Ad26.COV2.S vaccine versus placebo. The receptors originated from a person between 18 and 60 years old who received the Ad26.COV2.S COVID-19 vaccine or a placebo.

This sequence joins TRBV19 and TRBJ1-1; 10 bases match TRBD1. CDR1 is LNHDA and CDR2 is SQIVND in the germline V gene (reference sequence). The CDR3 runs 16 residues. Losses at the gene ends were 5 bases for V and 4 bases for J; bases not matched to a gene: 10. The DNA for the CDR3 is TGTGCCAGTAGTCATCCCCGACAGGGGGCCGGCACTGAAGCTTTCTTT. It yields the protein CASSHPRQGAGTEAFF.

The rearrangement uses TRBV4-1 and TRBJ2-7, with TRBD1 matching over 8 bases. CDR1 MGHRA and CDR2 YSYEKL come from the germline V gene. This CDR3 has 15 residues. V gave up 1 base and J gave up 7 bases; unmatched junction bases: 9. CDR3 DNA sequence: TGCGCCAGCAGCCAAGTGGGGACAGGAGCTAAAGAGCAGTACTTC. Amino acid sequence: CASSQVGTGAKEQYF.

J is TRBJ2-1 and V is TRBV7-8, with TRBD2 identical over 9 bases. The CDR3 totals 16 residues. With V trimmed by 4 bases and J by 0 bases, 4 bases remained unmatched. In germline, CDR1 is SGHVS, CDR2 FQNEAQ. The CDR3 bases are TGTGCCAGCAGCTCCCCGGGACTAGCCTCCTACAATGAGCAGTTCTTC. Protein product: CASSSPGLASYNEQFF.